Listed below are T cell receptor beta chains from one sample, sequenced in a study of cytomegalovirus exposure and HLA in healthy donors. Libraries were prepared by immunoSEQ multiplex PCR; TCRdb keeps only in-frame clonotypes and omits some of them. This table has roughly 120,000 clones, approximately 90% appearing once. Specimen: PBMCs. These receptors all stem from a young woman in good health and CMV-seropositive. Both conserved end residues are part of each CDR3. D genes are given only for firm matches. Clone size is not always given. Where it is, it says once, few, many or a class for expanded clones.

TRBV7-9	NA	NA	TRBJ1-1	TGTGCCATCTTGCTGCCAGGGGTCTTGAACACTGAAGCTTTCTTT	CAILLPGVLNTEAFF
TRBV4-1	NA	TRBD2	TRBJ2-1	TGCGCCAGCAGCCAAGTCGGACTAGCGGGAGGACCCCAGAATGAGCAGTTCTTC	CASSQVGLAGGPQNEQFF
TRBV5-1	NA	TRBD1	TRBJ2-7	TGCGCCAGCAGCACCCAGATAGGGACAGGAATGGGCGAGCAGTACTTC	CASSTQIGTGMGEQYF
TRBV5-6	NA	TRBD1	TRBJ2-5	TGTGCCAGCAACAGGGGGCTAGAGACCCAGTACTTC	CASNRGLETQYF
TRBV9	NA	TRBD2	TRBJ2-7	TGTGCCAGCAGCCCGGGGGGTAGCGGGGTCTCCTACGAGCAGTACTTC	CASSPGGSGVSYEQYF
TRBV4-1	once	NA	TRBJ1-3	TGCGCCAGCAGCCAAGATGACATATTCACTGGAAACACCATATATTTT	CASSQDDIFTGNTIYF
TRBV5-1	NA	NA	TRBJ2-7	TGCGCCAGCAGCTTGTCGGCGGGGTCCCCCTACGAGCAGTACTTC	CASSLSAGSPYEQYF
TRBV5-6	NA	TRBD2	TRBJ2-1	TGTGCCAGCAGCTTGACTAGCGGAAGCCCCCTCTCCTACAATGAGCAGTTCTTC	CASSLTSGSPLSYNEQFF
TRBV6-6	NA	TRBD1	TRBJ2-7	TGTGCCAGCAGTCTACAGGGGGAATGGTCCTACGAGCAGTACTTC	CASSLQGEWSYEQYF
TRBV20-1	NA	NA	TRBJ2-5	TGCAGTGCTAGAGCGGAGACCCAGTACTTC	CSARAETQYF
TRBV10-3	NA	NA	TRBJ2-3	TGTGCCACGAAGGACTTTGGCACAGATACGCAGTATTTT	CATKDFGTDTQYF
TRBV4-1	NA	TRBD1	TRBJ1-2	TGCGCCAGCAGCTACGACAGGGGGCGAGATGGCTACACCTTC	CASSYDRGRDGYTF
TRBV9	NA	NA	TRBJ2-1	TGTGCCAGCAGCTCTTCCCCAAACAGGGACAATGAGCAGTTCTTC	CASSSSPNRDNEQFF
TRBV4-1	NA	TRBD1	TRBJ1-2	TGCGCCAGCAGCCAAGGGGGGGACAGCTACTATGGCTACACCTTC	CASSQGGDSYYGYTF
TRBV7-9	NA	TRBD1	TRBJ1-1	TGTGCCAGCAGCTTACAGGGGGCCCGGGGTAACACTGAAGCTTTCTTT	CASSLQGARGNTEAFF
TRBV4-2	NA	NA	TRBJ1-2	TGTGCCAGCAGCCAAGATCCGGGAGGGGCGCTTTATGGCTACACCTTC	CASSQDPGGALYGYTF
TRBV5-4	NA	NA	TRBJ2-5	TGTGCCAGCAGCCCGGGATACAACCAAGAGACCCAGTACTTC	CASSPGYNQETQYF
TRBV5-4	once	TRBD1	TRBJ2-5	TGTGCCAGCAGCGGGCCGGGACAGGGTCAGGAGACCCAGTACTTC	CASSGPGQGQETQYF
TRBV5-1	NA	TRBD1	TRBJ1-5	TGCGCCAGCAGCCCCCAACAGGGGTTGAGGCCCCAGCATTTT	CASSPQQGLRPQHF
TRBV29-1	NA	TRBD2	TRBJ2-7	TGCAGCGTTGGTCTAGCGGGGGGGGAAGAAAGGTACGAGCAGTACTTC	CSVGLAGGEERYEQYF
TRBV29-1	NA	NA	TRBJ2-7	TGCAGCGTCGAAGAACATAGCGGAACTATCTACGAGCAGTACTTC	CSVEEHSGTIYEQYF
TRBV7-8	NA	TRBD2	TRBJ2-7	TGTGCCAGCAGTGATACGGGGACTAGCGGGACCTACGAGCAGTACTTC	CASSDTGTSGTYEQYF
TRBV30	NA	NA	TRBJ2-5	TGTGCCTGGTTCCCGACGGGTGGGGGGGAGACCCAGTACTTC	CAWFPTGGGETQYF
TRBV4-1	NA	NA	TRBJ1-2	TGCGCCAGCAGCCAAGGTCCTCGGGACTATGGCTACACCTTC	CASSQGPRDYGYTF
TRBV29-1	NA	NA	TRBJ2-7	TGCAGCGCCCATGGGGTGGCAGGGAAGGCCTACGAGCAGTACTTC	CSAHGVAGKAYEQYF
TRBV6-1	NA	NA	TRBJ2-4	TGTGCCAGCTGCGAGGATTCAGCCAAAAACATTCAGTACTTC	CASCEDSAKNIQYF
TRBV6-1	few	NA	TRBJ2-5	TGTGCCAGCAGAGAACAGGGCGTTCAGACCCAGTACTTC	CASREQGVQTQYF
TRBV6-5	NA	NA	TRBJ1-2	TGTGCCAGCAGCTTACAGGGTTATGGCTACACCTTC	CASSLQGYGYTF
TRBV7-2	NA	TRBD1	TRBJ2-7	TGTGCCAGCAGCTTAGCGCCCGACAGGGTTCACGAGCAGTACTTC	CASSLAPDRVHEQYF
TRBV4-3	NA	NA	TRBJ1-1	TGCGCCAGCAGCCAAAGGCGACTGGGAGGTAGCGTGAACACTGAAGCTTTCTTT	CASSQRRLGGSVNTEAFF
TRBV5-6	once	TRBD2	TRBJ2-1	TGTGCCAGCAGCTCCGGACTAGCGGGTAATGAGCAGTTCTTC	CASSSGLAGNEQFF
TRBV30	NA	NA	TRBJ1-2	TGTGCCTGGAGGGAGTTAAGGGAGCGCAACTATGGCTACACCTTC	CAWRELRERNYGYTF
TRBV5-1	once	TRBD1	TRBJ1-2	TGCGCCAGCAGCGCCTCGGGACAGGGCCTGGGCTACACCTTC	CASSASGQGLGYTF
TRBV25-1	NA	TRBD2	TRBJ2-7	TGTGCCAGCAGCGCGAACATCGGGGGACTAGCGGGTGAGCAGTACTTC	CASSANIGGLAGEQYF
TRBV30	NA	NA	TRBJ2-2	TGTGCCTGGAGTTCTCGGCAGGCTCACACCGGGGAGCTGTTTTTT	CAWSSRQAHTGELFF
TRBV18	NA	TRBD1	TRBJ2-7	TGTGCCAGCTCTCGACAGGGGCCCTACGAGCAGTACTTC	CASSRQGPYEQYF
TRBV7-2	NA	NA	TRBJ1-1	TGTGCCAGCAGCTTAGGAGGGGGTGGGAACACTGAAGCTTTCTTT	CASSLGGGGNTEAFF
TRBV19	NA	NA	TRBJ1-2	TGTGCCAGTAGTATAGATCGGGAGAGGTCTAACTATGGCTACACCTTC	CASSIDRERSNYGYTF
TRBV11-2	NA	NA	TRBJ2-4	TGTGCCAGCAGCTTAGTATTTCTAGCCAAAAACATTCAGTACTTC	CASSLVFLAKNIQYF
TRBV5-4	NA	NA	TRBJ1-3	TGTGCCAGCAGCTTGGGCGGGGCAGCTGGAAACACCATATATTTT	CASSLGGAAGNTIYF
TRBV11-3	NA	TRBD1	TRBJ2-2	TGTGCCAGCAGTGGGACAGGGGGGAACACCGGGGAGCTGTTTTTT	CASSGTGGNTGELFF
TRBV18	NA	NA	TRBJ1-1	TGTGCCAGCTCACCACCTGGCGGGGTGGGCACTGAAGCTTTCTTT	CASSPPGGVGTEAFF
TRBV5-8	NA	TRBD1	TRBJ1-2	TGTGCCAGCAGCTTCGGACAGGGTAGACCCTATGGCTACACCTTC	CASSFGQGRPYGYTF
TRBV2	NA	NA	TRBJ1-5	TGTGCCAGCAGTGGACAGGTCTACGGGAGCAATCAGCCCCAGCATTTT	CASSGQVYGSNQPQHF
TRBV13	NA	NA	TRBJ1-1	TGTGCCAGCATGTTGAGGACAGTGAACACTGAAGCTTTCTTT	CASMLRTVNTEAFF
TRBV6-6	NA	TRBD1	TRBJ1-2	TGTGCCAGCAGTTCAGGACAGGGAAATGGCTACACCTTC	CASSSGQGNGYTF
TRBV10-3	NA	NA	TRBJ2-3	TGTGCCATTGCAGTTTCTAGCACAGATACGCAGTATTTT	CAIAVSSTDTQYF
TRBV7-2	once	NA	TRBJ1-1	TGTGCCAGCAGCTTAGGAGGGGGAAAAGCTTTCTTT	CASSLGGGKAFF
TRBV5-1	NA	NA	TRBJ2-7	TGCGCCAGCAGCTTGGACAGGCGGGACTACGAGCAGTACTTC	CASSLDRRDYEQYF